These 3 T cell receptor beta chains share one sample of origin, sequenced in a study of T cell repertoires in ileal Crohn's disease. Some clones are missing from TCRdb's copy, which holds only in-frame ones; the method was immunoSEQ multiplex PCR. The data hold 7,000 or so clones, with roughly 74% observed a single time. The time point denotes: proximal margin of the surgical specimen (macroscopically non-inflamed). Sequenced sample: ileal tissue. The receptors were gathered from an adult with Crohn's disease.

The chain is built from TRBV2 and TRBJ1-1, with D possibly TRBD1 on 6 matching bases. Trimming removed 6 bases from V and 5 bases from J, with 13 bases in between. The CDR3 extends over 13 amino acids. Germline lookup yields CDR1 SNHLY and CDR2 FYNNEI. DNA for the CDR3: TGTGCCAGCAGGCTCGGGGGCGAAACTGAAGCTTTCTTT. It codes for CASRLGGETEAFF.

CDR3 region: CASSYNSGTKRGYTF. CDR3 DNA sequence: TGTGCCAGCAGCTACAACTCCGGGACCAAGAGGGGCTACACCTTC. V and J are TRBV13 and TRBJ1-2, with D possibly TRBD1 on 5 matching bases. Between the trimmed V and J ends, which lost 4 bases and 8 bases, there was a span of 20 bases. Germline V CDR1 and CDR2: PRHDT, FYEKMQ (reference sequence). The CDR3 is 15 amino acids.

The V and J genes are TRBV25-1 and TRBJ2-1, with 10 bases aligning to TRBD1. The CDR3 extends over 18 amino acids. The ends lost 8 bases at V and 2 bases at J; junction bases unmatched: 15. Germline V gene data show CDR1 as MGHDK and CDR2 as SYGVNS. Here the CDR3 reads CASSTGGGQPPTYNEQFF. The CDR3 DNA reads TGTGCCAGCTCGACAGGGGGCGGACAACCACCAACCTACAATGAGCAGTTCTTC.